This TCR beta chain was captured by sequencing in a study of T cells in Graves' hyperthyroidism and ophthalmopathy. Under 3 months was the duration of disease in ophthalmopathy patients, who also had a Clinical Activity Score of at least 3 and a NOSPECS grade of at least 4. The PBMCs studied were ones that came from roughly 11 ml fresh peripheral blood. The ends were cut back, 5 bases at V and 0 bases at J, with 14 bases in the middle. There are 16 residues in the CDR3. Germline-derived CDR1 and CDR2 are MNHEY and SMNVEV (reference sequence). Study results and caveats: Most thyroid clonotypes expanded above 0.001 appeared in blood too.

Comment on this clonotype: Antigen specificity is unknown.

Amplified TCR beta CDR3 regions came from RNA transcripts. First-round RT-PCR targeting the TCR CDR3 was performed with the HTBI primer set. TCRdb redid the calling of the multiplex PCR reads with MiXCR, one entry per CDR3 protein. The sample comprises about 640,000 distinct CDR3 sequences, less than 25% of which are singletons, and 30% to 40% rests with the top ten. This sequence joins TRBV27 and TRBJ2-1; D may be TRBD1 (5 bases). This TCR was sampled from a man under 40 with Graves' ophthalmopathy. The sample was blood. The CDR3 DNA reads TGTGCCAGCAGTCATACAGGCAAGAGCTCCTACAATGAGCAGTTCTTC. This encodes CASSHTGKSSYNEQFF.